This record concerns one T cell receptor beta chain sequence. The sample belongs to a study of T cell repertoires in cytomegalovirus infection. About the research overall: In public TCR beta signatures, there were indications of both CMV infection and matching HLA type.

V lost 5 bases to trimming and J lost 0 bases, with 15 bases between them. CDR1 is MDHEN, CDR2 SYDVKM, per germline. The CDR3 is made up of 16 amino acids. A single record per CDR3 protein comes from TCRdb applying MiXCR to the reads. The repertoire consists of around 740,000 distinct CDR3 sequences, with roughly 35% occurring once and the leading ten covering around 2.6%. The chain uses TRBV28 and TRBJ2-3, with D unresolved. The source of this sequence is a human donor in good health (CMV status not recorded). Some clones in this sample may be carry-over from other donors' samples. Source material: PBMCs. The CDR3 protein is CASSPRPLQSTDTQYF. CDR3 sequence (DNA): TGTGCCAGCAGTCCAAGGCCCCTACAGAGCACAGATACGCAGTATTTT.